A single sample is the source of the 30 T cell receptor beta chains below, sequenced in a study of metastatic and nonmetastatic thyroid tumors. TCRdb called clones again from the PCR reads with MiXCR. The sample holds 35,000 to 45,000 clones, 20% seen once. Thyroid surgery was performed in patients who had received no treatment beforehand. The specimen sequenced was blood. Receptor source: a female donor with papillary thyroid cancer or a benign thyroid nodule (not recorded which). Some clones in this sample may be carry-over from other donors' samples.

This clone was recorded at least ten times. In the same sample, other DNA sequences code for this CDR3. The rearrangement joins TRBV7-9 to TRBJ2-5; TRBD1 matches 7 bases. Germline V lookup: CDR1 SEHNR, CDR2 FQNEAQ (reference sequence). The CDR3 loop spans 15 amino acids. Trimming removed 5 bases from V and 5 bases from J; junction bases left unmatched: 11. The CDR3 loop is CASSPTGQNRETQYF. CDR3 nucleotides: TGTGCCAGCAGCCCAACGGGACAGAATAGGGAGACCCAGTACTTC. Variable domain in full (rest from reference TRBV7-9 and TRBJ2-5): DTGVSQNPRHKITKRGQNVTFRCDPISEHNRLYWYRQTLGQGPEFLTYFQNEAQLEKSRLLSDRFSAERPKGSFSTLEIQRTEQGDSAMYLCASSPTGQNRETQYFGPGTRLLVL.

This clone was picked up many times. The chain links TRBV4-1 to TRBJ2-2, with 7 bases lining up with TRBD1. V lost 2 bases to trimming and J lost 9 bases; unmatched junction nucleotides: 9. CDR1 and CDR2 (germline): MGHRA, YSYEKL. The length of the CDR3 is 15 residues. CDR3 bases: TGCGCCAGCAGCCAACCGGGAAGGGGGCACCGGGAGCTGTTTTTT. It codes for CASSQPGRGHRELFF.

J is TRBJ2-1 and V is TRBV6-2 or TRBV6-3; TRBD2 matches 12 bases. The CDR3 is 16 amino acids. Losses at the gene ends were 4 bases for V and 6 bases for J; bases not matched to a gene: 7. Germline assignment: CDR1 MNHEY and CDR2 SVGEGT. The CDR3 coding sequence is TGTGCCAGCAGTTTAGGGGGACTAGCGGGTCTCAATGAGCAGTTCTTC. This encodes CASSLGGLAGLNEQFF.

This clone came up many times. The chain is built from TRBV20-1 and TRBJ2-3, with D tentatively TRBD2 (6 bases). Trimming took off 4 bases at V and 1 base at J, with 18 bases between the two ends. This CDR3 is built from 16 residues. Germline CDR1 and CDR2: DFQATT and SNEGSKA (reference sequence). In DNA, the CDR3 is TGCAGTGCTATACCGATTTTAGCGGCCGGCACAGATACGCAGTATTTT. Its protein product is CSAIPILAAGTDTQYF.

This chain uses TRBV11-3 with TRBJ2-3; D not certain. The germline V gene encodes CDR1 SGHNT and CDR2 YENEEA. This CDR3 is built from 15 residues. Trimming took off 0 bases at V and 2 bases at J, with 9 bases between the two ends. The CDR3 nucleotides are TGTGCCAGCAGCTTAGATCCCGTCAACACAGATACGCAGTATTTT. Translating gives CASSLDPVNTDTQYF.

This clone appeared many times. CDR3 protein: CAWSRNNSPLHF. DNA for the CDR3: TGTGCCTGGAGCCGAAATAATTCACCCCTCCACTTT. The rearrangement joins TRBV30 to TRBJ1-6; D not certain. CDR3 length: 12 amino acids. Trimming cost V 3 bases and J 5 bases, with 5 bases left between them. CDR1 is GTSNPN, CDR2 SVGIG, per germline (reference sequence).

This clone occurred many times. The chain carries TRBV19 and TRBJ2-5; the match to TRBD2 covers 7 bases. CDR1 and CDR2 from the germline V gene are LNHDA and SQIVND (reference sequence). With V trimmed by 8 bases and J by 5 bases, 8 bases remained unmatched. This CDR3 has 13 amino acids. CDR3 DNA: TGTGCCAGTGGCAAGCGGGGTGGGGAGACCCAGTACTTC. Protein sequence: CASGKRGGETQYF.

This clone has at least ten counts. V gene TRBV20-1 combines with J gene TRBJ2-3, with TRBD2 matching 7 bases. Trimming at V came to 4 bases and at J to 5 bases, leaving 3 bases not matched to a gene. The germline gives CDR1 DFQATT, CDR2 SNEGSKA (reference sequence). This CDR3 comprises 12 residues. CDR3 in amino acids: CSAKTSLDTQYF. For the CDR3, the DNA is TGCAGTGCTAAGACTAGCTTAGATACGCAGTATTTT.

In its sample, this clone was seen once. The chain recombines TRBV14 with TRBJ2-1, with D perhaps given as TRBD1 or TRBD2 (5 bases each). V lost 5 bases and J 8 bases, leaving 16 bases between the germline ends. CDR1 and CDR2 (germline): SGHDN, FVKESK. The CDR3 has 14 residues. The CDR3 is CASSIGFVGDEQFF. CDR3 nucleotide sequence: TGTGCCAGCAGCATAGGGTTCGTGGGGGATGAGCAGTTCTTC.

V and J are TRBV18 and TRBJ2-7; 7 nucleotides match TRBD1. The germline V gene has CDR1 KGHSH and CDR2 LQKENI. The CDR3 has 17 amino acids. V shed 1 base, J shed 3 bases, and the junction held 12 bases outside the gene matches. The CDR3 region is CASSPRQGIRFIYEQYF. In DNA, the CDR3 is TGTGCCAGCTCACCACGACAGGGCATTCGGTTCATCTACGAGCAGTACTTC.

The V and J genes are TRBV19 and TRBJ2-1, with 13 bases that match TRBD2. CDR1 and CDR2 (germline): LNHDA, SQIVND (reference sequence). This CDR3 contains 17 residues. J lost 7 bases, V lost 4 bases, and 10 bases had no gene match. The CDR3 sequence is CASSKRDRTSGSNEQFF. The DNA of the CDR3 is TGTGCCAGTAGTAAGAGAGATAGGACTAGCGGGAGTAATGAGCAGTTCTTC.

J is TRBJ2-7 and V is TRBV12-3 or TRBV12-4, with 16 bases that match TRBD2. CDR3 size: 16 residues. Trimming cost V 7 bases and J 6 bases; bases outside gene matches: 9. CDR3 amino acids: CASTPGTSGRGGEQYF. DNA of the CDR3: TGTGCCAGCACTCCGGGGACTAGCGGGAGGGGTGGCGAGCAGTACTTC.

This clone was seen at least ten times. The chain links TRBV28 to TRBJ2-1; D call uncertain. V lost 5 bases and J 2 bases, leaving 10 bases between the germline ends. The germline V gene has CDR1 MDHEN and CDR2 SYDVKM. This CDR3 is built from 14 residues. The CDR3 DNA reads TGTGCCAGCAGTCCCATTTATCCCTACAATGAGCAGTTCTTC. As protein: CASSPIYPYNEQFF.

This rearrangement joins TRBV6-1 to TRBJ1-1; D not certain. CDR1 is MNHNS, CDR2 SASEGT, per germline. Trimming took 7 bases from V and 8 from J, leaving 14 bases between them. CDR3 size: 12 residues. This CDR3 is CASIPPRVEAFF. CDR3 coding DNA: TGTGCCAGCATCCCACCTAGGGTCGAAGCTTTCTTT.

This clone occurred many times. V usage is TRBV4-2 and J usage is TRBJ1-1; D not resolved. The CDR3 runs to 14 residues. The V gene's germline CDR1 is LGHNA and CDR2 YNFKEQ. Trimming took 3 bases from V and 1 from J, leaving 9 bases between them. Here the CDR3 reads CASSQATQNTEAFF. DNA for the CDR3: TGTGCCAGCAGCCAGGCCACTCAGAACACTGAAGCTTTCTTT.

This clone was recorded many times. The chain employs TRBV20-1 and TRBJ1-1; tentatively, D is TRBD1 (5 bases). V lost 3 bases to trimming and J lost 0 bases, with 11 bases between them. The CDR3 sequence is 14 residues long. Germline lookup yields CDR1 DFQATT and CDR2 SNEGSKA (reference sequence). The CDR3 region is CSASEGPMNTEAFF. In DNA, the CDR3 is TGCAGTGCTAGTGAGGGGCCTATGAACACTGAAGCTTTCTTT.

Many counts were recorded for this clone. The CDR3 sequence is CASSDSSSAGELFF. Written as DNA, the CDR3 is TGTGCCAGCAGTGATTCTAGCTCGGCCGGGGAGCTGTTTTTT. The rearrangement links TRBV6-4 to TRBJ2-2; tentative D call: TRBD2 (5 bases). V lost 3 bases to trimming and J lost 6 bases, with 11 bases between them. CDR3 length equals 14 residues. The germline V gene has CDR1 MRHNA and CDR2 SNTAGT.

In its sample, this clone was seen a few times. Compared with germline, one end of the junction differs, possibly owing to a read error. The J gene is TRBJ1-5, the V gene TRBV2; 8 nucleotides align to TRBD1. The germline V gene encodes CDR1 SNHLY and CDR2 FYNNEI. This CDR3 has 13 amino acids. The CDR3 DNA reads TGTGCCAGTCGGGACAGGTGGGATCATCCCCATCATTTT. Protein: CASRDRWDHPHHF.

The V gene is TRBV7-6, the J gene TRBJ2-2, with D unresolved. V was clipped by 9 bases and J by 5 bases, with 22 bases between them. CDR1 is SGHVS, CDR2 FNYEAQ, per germline. The CDR3 extends over 16 amino acids. The DNA for the CDR3 is TGTGCCAGTTATGGATTGACAACCGAGGTTACCGGGGAGCTGTTTTTT. This sequence encodes CASYGLTTEVTGELFF. Full variable domain (remainder filled in from reference TRBV7-6 and TRBJ2-2): GAGVSQSPRYKVTKRGQDVALRCDPISGHVSLYWYRQALGQGPEFLTYFNYEAQQDKSGLPNDRFSAERPEGSISTLTIQRTEQRDSAMYRCASYGLTTEVTGELFFGEGSRLTVL.

This clone was observed a few times. This rearrangement joins TRBV27 to TRBJ2-1, with 9 positions matching TRBD2. Germline CDR1 is MNHEY and CDR2 is SMNVEV (reference sequence). Trimming removed 4 bases from V and 2 bases from J; junction bases left unmatched: 9. The CDR3 length is 17 residues. CDR3 protein: CASSSRTSAHPYNEQFF. The CDR3 DNA sequence: TGTGCCAGCAGTTCACGGACTAGCGCCCATCCCTACAATGAGCAGTTCTTC.

This clone has at least ten counts. The genes are TRBV7-3 and TRBJ2-1; no definite D call. The CDR3 contains 12 residues. Germline CDR1 SGHTA, CDR2 FQGTGA. V dropped 2 bases and J dropped 5 bases, with 4 bases sitting between them. CDR3: CASSLPHNEQFF. Written as DNA, the CDR3 is TGTGCCAGCAGCTTACCCCACAATGAGCAGTTCTTC.

The chain combines TRBV9 with TRBJ2-2; TRBD2 is a possible D gene (5 bases). This CDR3 contains 14 residues. Germline CDR1 is SGDLS and CDR2 is YYNGEE. V was shortened by 0 bases and J by 7 bases, with 10 bases between the two germline ends. CDR3 sequence (DNA): TGTGCCAGCAGCGTAGTTACGGGGTACGGGGAGCTGTTTTTT. Translating gives CASSVVTGYGELFF. The full variable domain, completed using reference TRBV9 and TRBJ2-2, is DSGVTQTPKHLITATGQRVTLRCSPRSGDLSVYWYQQSLDQGLQFLIQYYNGEERAKGNILERFSAQQFPDLHSELNLSSLELGDSALYFCASSVVTGYGELFFGEGSRLTVL.

In this sample, this clone turned up many times. This chain joins TRBV9 and TRBJ2-1; 7 nucleotides align to TRBD2. Germline V gives CDR1 SGDLS, CDR2 YYNGEE. V gave up 4 bases and J gave up 0 bases; unmatched junction bases: 4. The length of the CDR3 is 15 residues. DNA of the CDR3: TGTGCCAGCAGCCCTAGCGGTGTCTCCTACAATGAGCAGTTCTTC. Translated, it gives CASSPSGVSYNEQFF.

This clone was counted many times. The V and J genes are TRBV11-2 and TRBJ2-5; 9 nucleotides line up with TRBD1. Germline-derived CDR1 and CDR2 are SGHAT and FQNNGV. CDR3 size: 20 residues. The trim removed 1 base at V and 2 bases at J, leaving 17 bases unmatched. DNA of the CDR3: TGTGCCAGCAGCTTAGTCCCGGCGGGCTACAGGGGGCTTGGGCAAGAGACCCAGTACTTC. This codes for CASSLVPAGYRGLGQETQYF.

At least ten counts were recorded for this clone. An end of the junction differs from the germline gene, which may be a read error. This CDR3 is also generated by other DNA sequences in the sample. This chain joins TRBV2 and TRBJ1-4; TRBD1 aligns across 8 bases. Germline CDR1 reads SNHLY; CDR2 reads FYNNEI. The CDR3 spans 15 residues. CDR3 sequence reads: CASRDQGAPNEKLFF. For the CDR3, the DNA is TGTGCCAGCAGGGATCAGGGGGCGCCTAATGAAAAGCTGTTTTTT.

This clone was counted many times. The J gene is TRBJ2-1, the V gene TRBV18, with D maybe TRBD1 (5 bases). V lost 2 bases and J lost 5, with 13 bases in between. Germline CDR1 reads KGHSH; CDR2 reads LQKENI. CDR3 length: 15 residues. The CDR3 sequence is CASSPSRLGDNEQFF. The DNA of the CDR3 is TGTGCCAGCTCACCATCGAGGTTAGGGGACAATGAGCAGTTCTTC.

This clone was recorded at least ten times. This CDR3 reads CAWSVRQGSTEAFF. DNA for the CDR3: TGTGCCTGGAGTGTACGGCAGGGAAGCACTGAAGCTTTCTTT. The genes are TRBV30 and TRBJ1-1, with a tentative D call TRBD1 (5 bases). The CDR3 loop spans 14 amino acids. Trimming took 0 bases from V and 4 from J, leaving 12 bases between them. CDR1 is GTSNPN and CDR2 is SVGIG in the germline V gene (reference sequence).

At least ten counts were recorded for this clone. The chain has TRBV5-1 and TRBJ2-1; 11 nucleotides match TRBD2. CDR3 size: 16 residues. After removal of 1 base from V and 3 bases from J, the junction contained 3 bases not matched to a gene. Germline V gives CDR1 SGHRS, CDR2 YFSETQ. The CDR3 DNA reads TGCGCCAGCAGCTTGTACCTAGCGGGAGGCTACAATGAGCAGTTCTTC. Protein product: CASSLYLAGGYNEQFF.

In regard to this clone: Germline is not matched at one junction end, which may reflect a read error. The chain combines TRBV11-2 with TRBJ2-7; 7 nucleotides align to TRBD1. The germline CDR1 and CDR2 sequences are SGHAT and FQNNGV. The CDR3 is 14 amino acids. CDR3 in DNA: TGTGCCAACAGCCCGGACAGGTATGACTACGAGCAGTACTTC. The encoded protein is CANSPDRYDYEQYF.

Ten or more counts support this clone. Different DNA sequences within this sample yield the same CDR3. The chain recombines TRBV19 with TRBJ2-2; possibly TRBD1 for D (6 bases). CDR3 size: 14 residues. V lost 6 bases, J lost 3 bases, and 11 bases lay in between. Per germline, CDR1 LNHDA and CDR2 SQIVND (reference sequence). This CDR3 reads CASRGQPYTGELFF. The CDR3 coding sequence is TGTGCCAGTAGAGGACAGCCGTACACCGGGGAGCTGTTTTTT.